These 25 T cell receptor beta chains were all obtained from the same sample, sequenced in a study of cytomegalovirus exposure and HLA in healthy donors. PCR was performed using 60 Vbeta and 13 Jbeta primers. Libraries were prepared by immunoSEQ multiplex PCR; TCRdb keeps only in-frame clonotypes and omits some of them. Of about 140,000 clones listed, roughly four fifths are singletons. The sequenced material came from PBMCs. Receptors were obtained from a man aged 18 to 29 in good health and CMV-seropositive.

V usage is TRBV28 and J usage is TRBJ1-5; 8 nucleotides line up with TRBD1. From germline, CDR1 is MDHEN and CDR2 SYDVKM. The CDR3 spans 15 residues. Germline trimming cut 2 bases from V and 6 bases from J; bases unmatched to any gene: 6. CDR3 region: CASSLAQGAVQPQHF. CDR3 sequence (DNA): TGTGCCAGCAGTTTAGCCCAGGGGGCGGTTCAGCCCCAGCATTTT.

The chain combines TRBV4-1 with TRBJ1-2, with TRBD1 identical over 12 bases. The CDR3 consists of 13 residues. Germline CDR1 MGHRA, CDR2 YSYEKL. The trim removed 6 bases at V and 8 bases at J, leaving 4 bases unmatched. This chain's CDR3 is CASRGTGGAGYTF. CDR3 sequence (DNA): TGCGCCAGCAGAGGGACAGGGGGCGCGGGCTACACCTTC.

CDR3 in DNA: TGCGCCAGCAGCCGAGAGGGACTAGCGGGAGCGGGGGAGACCCAGTACTTC. The encoded protein is CASSREGLAGAGETQYF. The chain is built from TRBV4-1 and TRBJ2-5; 14 bases are shared with TRBD2. Germline assignment: CDR1 MGHRA and CDR2 YSYEKL. There are 17 residues in the CDR3. V was pared by 4 bases and J by 5 bases, with 9 bases of the junction left unmatched.

The chain uses TRBV30 and TRBJ1-5, with TRBD1 matching 12 bases. In germline, CDR1 is GTSNPN, CDR2 SVGIG (reference sequence). The CDR3 runs to 18 residues. The V gene end was trimmed by 4 bases and the J gene end by 0 bases; junction bases not matched to a gene: 10. CDR3 sequence reads: CAWNQGDRGPFSNQPQHF. CDR3 in DNA: TGTGCCTGGAATCAGGGGGACAGGGGGCCGTTTAGCAATCAGCCCCAGCATTTT.

This clone was detected only a few times. The genes are TRBV5-1 and TRBJ2-7, with a tentative D call TRBD1 (6 bases). V gave up 0 bases and J gave up 2 bases, with 15 bases separating them. This CDR3 has 16 amino acids. Germline CDR1 and CDR2: SGHRS and YFSETQ. The CDR3 bases are TGCGCCAGCAGCTTGGGAGGTGCAGGGGCGACCTACGAGCAGTACTTC. It translates to CASSLGGAGATYEQYF. Combining the CDR3 with reference TRBV5-1 and TRBJ2-7 gives the whole variable domain KAGVTQTPRYLIKTRGQQVTLSCSPISGHRSVSWYQQTPGQGLQFLFEYFSETQRNKGNFPGRFSGRQFSNSRSEMNVSTLELGDSALYLCASSLGGAGATYEQYFGPGTRLTVT.

Details on this clone: The germline gene is not matched at one end of the junction; a read error may be the cause. The chain carries TRBV18 and TRBJ1-3; D call uncertain. The CDR3 runs to 14 residues. Looked up from germline, CDR1 is KGHSH and CDR2 is LQKENI. The CDR3 here is CASSPQSSGNTIYF. The CDR3 DNA sequence: TGTGCCAGCTCCCCACAGAGCTCTGGAAACACCATATATTTT.

The genes are TRBV7-9 and TRBJ2-1; 13 nucleotides align to TRBD2. Germline CDR1 reads SEHNR; CDR2 reads FQNEAQ (reference sequence). The CDR3 spans 15 residues. Trimming at V came to 4 bases and at J to 9 bases, leaving 6 bases not matched to a gene. CDR3 residues: CASSSGTSGIGEQFF. Written as DNA, the CDR3 is TGTGCCAGCAGCTCCGGGACTAGCGGGATAGGTGAGCAGTTCTTC.

This chain uses TRBV19 with TRBJ2-1; 7 nucleotides match TRBD1. The CDR3 runs to 14 residues. Germline CDR1 is LNHDA and CDR2 is SQIVND (reference sequence). V gave up 9 bases and J gave up 5 bases; unmatched junction bases: 10. The CDR3 region has the DNA TGTGCCAGCCGTCACGGACAGGAACACAATGAGCAGTTCTTC. Its protein is CASRHGQEHNEQFF.

V and J are TRBV11-3 and TRBJ2-7, with D possibly matching TRBD1 (6 bases). Germline V gene lookup returns CDR1 SGHNT and CDR2 YENEEA. V was cut by 4 bases and J by 1 base, with 11 bases left in between. This CDR3 is 14 amino acids long. For the CDR3, the DNA is TGTGCCAGCAGCTCAACCGGGACATCCTACGAGCAGTACTTC. This codes for CASSSTGTSYEQYF.

The V and J genes are TRBV5-5 and TRBJ1-3; D is undetermined. Germline V lookup: CDR1 SGHKS, CDR2 YYEKEE (reference sequence). V lost 1 base to trimming and J lost 4 bases, with 12 bases between them. CDR3 length: 15 amino acids. CDR3 bases: TGTGCCAGCAGCTTGAATGTTTTACTGGGAAACACCATATATTTT. Its translation: CASSLNVLLGNTIYF.

The chain uses TRBV9 and TRBJ2-2; possible D gene TRBD2, 6 bases. CDR1 SGDLS and CDR2 YYNGEE come from the germline V gene. This CDR3 is built from 16 residues. V was trimmed by 3 bases and J by 5 bases, leaving 17 bases between them. For the CDR3, the DNA is TGTGCCAGCAGCGCCACCCACGGGCGGGGTACCGGGGAGCTGTTTTTT. It yields the protein CASSATHGRGTGELFF.

The rearrangement joins TRBV19 to TRBJ2-7; D is possibly TRBD1 (5 bases). The CDR3 extends over 12 amino acids. The germline V gene encodes CDR1 LNHDA and CDR2 SQIVND (reference sequence). Trimming shortened V by 5 bases and J by 6 bases, and 11 bases separated the two germline ends. The chain's CDR3 is CASSFQGSEQYF. The CDR3 nucleotides are TGTGCCAGTAGTTTCCAGGGATCCGAGCAGTACTTC.

This clone was found once. The chain recombines TRBV2 with TRBJ1-1; 7 bases fit TRBD1. CDR3 length: 16 amino acids. V shed 6 bases, J shed 5 bases, and the junction held 15 bases outside the gene matches. Germline CDR1 SNHLY, CDR2 FYNNEI. The CDR3 region is CASSSDRDRKGTEAFF. The CDR3 nucleotides are TGTGCCAGCAGCTCTGACAGGGACCGAAAAGGAACTGAAGCTTTCTTT. Together with reference TRBV2 and TRBJ1-1, the CDR3 gives the full variable domain: EPEVTQTPSHQVTQMGQEVILRCVPISNHLYFYWYRQILGQKVEFLVSFYNNEISEKSEIFDDQFSVERPDGSNFTLKIRSTKLEDSAMYFCASSSDRDRKGTEAFFGQGTRLTVV.

This chain uses TRBV21-1 with TRBJ2-1; the D call in the table, TRBD2, was not verified against the DNA. TRBV21-1 is reported as a pseudogene. The CDR3 sequence is 20 residues long. The CDR3 region is CASSKALPTRMENTYNEQFF. For the CDR3, the DNA is TGTGCCAGCAGCAAAGCGTTACCGACTAGAATGGAAAACACCTACAATGAGCAGTTCTTC.

V gene TRBV29-1 combines with J gene TRBJ2-3; TRBD1 matches 8 bases. The V gene's germline CDR1 is SQVTM and CDR2 ANQGSEA. The CDR3 is 16 amino acids. Unmatched junction bases numbered 14, after V lost 7 bases and J lost 2 bases. The CDR3 loop reads CSGQGLLEKSTDTQYF. The CDR3 nucleotides read TGCAGCGGACAGGGGCTACTAGAAAAATCCACAGATACGCAGTATTTT.

This clone was observed a few times. The chain links TRBV27 to TRBJ1-1, with D perhaps matching TRBD1 (6 bases). With 5 bases removed from V and 5 bases from J, the gap between germline ends came to 9 bases. The CDR3 covers 12 residues. CDR1 and CDR2 (germline): MNHEY, SMNVEV (reference sequence). The CDR3 DNA reads TGTGCCAGCAGTACAGGGCTTACTGAAGCTTTCTTT. Protein sequence: CASSTGLTEAFF.

This clone has only one observation. This chain connects TRBV28 to TRBJ2-1; 9 nucleotides match TRBD2. The germline CDR1 and CDR2 sequences are MDHEN and SYDVKM. The V and J ends lost 3 bases and 4 bases, in that order; junction bases with no gene match: 7. The CDR3 covers 16 residues. This CDR3 reads CASSFLLAGIYNEQFF. DNA for the CDR3: TGTGCCAGCAGTTTCCTGCTAGCGGGGATTTACAATGAGCAGTTCTTC.

This clone has a handful of counts. The rearrangement links TRBV28 to TRBJ1-1, with 10 nucleotides matching TRBD1. The CDR3 spans 14 residues. CDR1 and CDR2 (germline): MDHEN, SYDVKM. J gave up 7 bases and V 7 bases, and 9 bases lay outside the gene matches. This CDR3 is CASTETGGMGEAFF. The CDR3 DNA reads TGTGCCAGCACCGAGACAGGGGGCATGGGTGAAGCTTTCTTT.

The genes are TRBV12-5 and TRBJ1-3; D gene unclear. The CDR3 length is 15 residues. CDR1 and CDR2 (germline): LGHNT, FRNRAP. V was pared by 2 bases and J by 2 bases, with 10 bases between. The CDR3 sequence: CASGLSSAAGNTIYF. The DNA of the CDR3 is TGTGCTAGTGGTTTGAGCTCAGCGGCTGGAAACACCATATATTTT.

The chain recombines TRBV14 with TRBJ2-1; 7 bases are shared with TRBD2. CDR1 and CDR2 (germline): SGHDN, FVKESK. This CDR3 spans 14 amino acids. V trimming: 3 bases; J trimming: 9 bases; junction bases outside the gene matches: 8. CDR3 sequence reads: CASSQRELTGEQFF. CDR3 bases: TGTGCCAGCAGCCAGCGGGAGCTCACAGGTGAGCAGTTCTTC.

The chain has TRBV27 and TRBJ2-5; 10 bases map to TRBD2. Trimming at V came to 5 bases and at J to 5 bases, leaving 5 bases not matched to a gene. The length of the CDR3 is 14 residues. Germline CDR1 MNHEY, CDR2 SMNVEV (reference sequence). CDR3 in amino acids: CASSIFSGRETQYF. CDR3 nucleotides: TGTGCCAGCAGTATATTTAGCGGGAGGGAGACCCAGTACTTC.

This chain uses TRBV5-1 with TRBJ2-7, with TRBD2 matching over 7 bases. V trimming: 2 bases; J trimming: 6 bases; junction bases outside the gene matches: 5. The CDR3 loop spans 13 amino acids. CDR1 SGHRS and CDR2 YFSETQ come from the germline V gene. The CDR3 loop is CASSFGGRAEQYF. CDR3 nucleotide sequence: TGCGCCAGCAGCTTTGGTGGGAGGGCCGAGCAGTACTTC.

CDR3 loop: CASSYRTHTGELFF. CDR3 in DNA: TGCGCCAGCAGCTATCGGACACACACCGGGGAGCTGTTTTTT. This rearrangement joins TRBV5-1 to TRBJ2-2; D may be TRBD1 (5 bases). The CDR3 contains 14 residues. V dropped 3 bases and J dropped 3 bases, with 9 bases sitting between them. CDR1 and CDR2 from the germline V gene are SGHRS and YFSETQ.

The chain joins TRBV5-1 to TRBJ1-1; a possible D gene is TRBD1 (5 bases). The CDR3 spans 13 residues. With 6 bases removed from V and 1 base from J, the gap between germline ends came to 10 bases. In germline, CDR1 is SGHRS, CDR2 YFSETQ. CDR3 protein: CASNAGSNTEAFF. CDR3 bases: TGCGCCAGCAACGCAGGGTCGAACACTGAAGCTTTCTTT.

In regard to this clone: A read error may produce the germline difference seen at one junction end. This chain joins TRBV7-7 and TRBJ2-7; D may be TRBD1 (6 bases). From germline, CDR1 is SSHAT and CDR2 FNYEAQ (reference sequence). The CDR3 covers 14 residues. CDR3 region: CASSLGQGVHEQYF. CDR3 bases: TGTGCTAGCAGCTTGGGACAAGGAGTCCACGAGCAGTACTTC.